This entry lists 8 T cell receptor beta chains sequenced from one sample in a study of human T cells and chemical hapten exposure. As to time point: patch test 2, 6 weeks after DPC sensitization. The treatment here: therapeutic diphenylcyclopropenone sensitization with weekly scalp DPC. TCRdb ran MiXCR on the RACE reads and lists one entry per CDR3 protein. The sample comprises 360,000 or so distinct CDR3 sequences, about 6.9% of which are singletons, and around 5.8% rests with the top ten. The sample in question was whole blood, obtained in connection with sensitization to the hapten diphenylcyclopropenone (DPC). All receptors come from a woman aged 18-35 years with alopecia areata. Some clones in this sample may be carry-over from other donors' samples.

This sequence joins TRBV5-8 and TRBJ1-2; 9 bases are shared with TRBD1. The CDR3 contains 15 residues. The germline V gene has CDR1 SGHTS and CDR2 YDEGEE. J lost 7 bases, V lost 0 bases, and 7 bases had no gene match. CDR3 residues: CASSLEGHRGLGYTF. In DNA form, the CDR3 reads TGTGCCAGCAGCTTGGAAGGGCACAGGGGGCTTGGCTACACCTTC. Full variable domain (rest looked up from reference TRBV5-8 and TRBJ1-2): EAGVTQSPTHLIKTRGQQATLRCSPISGHTSVYWYQQALGLGLQFLLWYDEGEERNRGNFPPRFSGRQFPNYSSELNVNALELEDSALYLCASSLEGHRGLGYTFGSGTRLTVV.

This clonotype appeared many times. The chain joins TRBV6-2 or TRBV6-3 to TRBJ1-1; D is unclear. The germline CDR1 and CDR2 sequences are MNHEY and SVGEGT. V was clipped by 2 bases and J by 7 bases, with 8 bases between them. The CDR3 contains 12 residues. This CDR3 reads CASSYGSDEAFF. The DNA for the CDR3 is TGTGCCAGCAGTTACGGGAGCGATGAAGCTTTCTTT.

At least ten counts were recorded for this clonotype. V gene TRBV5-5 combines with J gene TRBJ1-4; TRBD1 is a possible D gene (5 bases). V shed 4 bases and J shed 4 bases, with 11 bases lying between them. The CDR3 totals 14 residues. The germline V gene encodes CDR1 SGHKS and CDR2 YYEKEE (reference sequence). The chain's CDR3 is CASSTGTVNEKLFF. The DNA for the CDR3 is TGTGCCAGCAGCACCGGGACTGTTAATGAAAAACTGTTTTTT.

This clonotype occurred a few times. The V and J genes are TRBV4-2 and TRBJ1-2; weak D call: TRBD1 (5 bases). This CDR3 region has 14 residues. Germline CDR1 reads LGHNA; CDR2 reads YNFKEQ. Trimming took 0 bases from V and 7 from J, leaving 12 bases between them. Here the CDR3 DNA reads TGTGCCAGCAGCCAAGATCAGGGACCATCTGGCTACACCTTC. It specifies CASSQDQGPSGYTF.

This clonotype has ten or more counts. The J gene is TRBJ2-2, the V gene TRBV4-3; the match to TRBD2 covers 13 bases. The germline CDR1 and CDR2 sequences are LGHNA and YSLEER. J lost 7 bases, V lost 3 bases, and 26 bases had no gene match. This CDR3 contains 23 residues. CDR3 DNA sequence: TGCGCCAGCAGCCACGAGCACCTAGGACTAGCGGGGGCTGGACTCAGAGAGGGCGGGGAGCTGTTTTTT. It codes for CASSHEHLGLAGAGLREGGELFF.

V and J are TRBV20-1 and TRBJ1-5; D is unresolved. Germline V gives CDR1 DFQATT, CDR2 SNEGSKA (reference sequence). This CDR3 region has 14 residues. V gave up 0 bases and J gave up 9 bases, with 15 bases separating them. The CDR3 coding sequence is TGCAGTGCTAGAGATATGGCAGACCGATGGCCCCAGCATTTT. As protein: CSARDMADRWPQHF.

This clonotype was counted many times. This CDR3 reads CASSMSQGVNNSPLHF. CDR3 in DNA: TGTGCCAGCAGTATGTCACAGGGGGTAAATAATTCACCCCTCCACTTT. The chain employs TRBV3-1 and TRBJ1-6; 8 nucleotides align to TRBD1. This CDR3 has 16 amino acids. V dropped 6 bases and J dropped 5; count of bases not matched to a gene: 9. Germline V gene sequence: CDR1 LGHDT, CDR2 YNNKEL (reference sequence).

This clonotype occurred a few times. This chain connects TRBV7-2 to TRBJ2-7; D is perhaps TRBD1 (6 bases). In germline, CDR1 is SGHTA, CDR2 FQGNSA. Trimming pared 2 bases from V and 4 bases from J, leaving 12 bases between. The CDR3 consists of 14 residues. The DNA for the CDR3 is TGTGCCAGCAGCTTAAGACAGGAGTCATACGAGCAGTACTTC. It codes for CASSLRQESYEQYF.